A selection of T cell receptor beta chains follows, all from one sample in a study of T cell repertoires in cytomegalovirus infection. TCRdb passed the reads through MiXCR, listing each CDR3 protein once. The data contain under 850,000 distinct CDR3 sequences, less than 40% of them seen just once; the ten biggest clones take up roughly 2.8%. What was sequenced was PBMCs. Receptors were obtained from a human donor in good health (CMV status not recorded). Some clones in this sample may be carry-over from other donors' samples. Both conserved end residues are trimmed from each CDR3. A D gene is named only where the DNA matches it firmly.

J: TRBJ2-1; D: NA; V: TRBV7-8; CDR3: ASSAETGAGGNEQF
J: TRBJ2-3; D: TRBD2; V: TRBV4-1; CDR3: ASSSSGGNTDTQY
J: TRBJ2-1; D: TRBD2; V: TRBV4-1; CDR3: ASSLFTGLAGGNEQF
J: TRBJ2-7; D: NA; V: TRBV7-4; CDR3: ASSTSTGTREQY
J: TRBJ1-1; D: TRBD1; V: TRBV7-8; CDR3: ASSLALVFRGTTEAF
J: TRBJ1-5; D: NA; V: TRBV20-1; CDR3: SARGGLSNQPQH
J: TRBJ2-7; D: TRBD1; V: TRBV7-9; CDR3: ASSFPGQGASEQY
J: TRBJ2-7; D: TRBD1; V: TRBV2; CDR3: ASSEDDRESYEQY
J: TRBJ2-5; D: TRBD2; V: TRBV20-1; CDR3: SAIRGGQETQY
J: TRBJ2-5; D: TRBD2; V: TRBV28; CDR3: ASTKGWLAGQETQY
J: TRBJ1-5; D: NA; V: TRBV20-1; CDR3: SALTLGSSNQPQH
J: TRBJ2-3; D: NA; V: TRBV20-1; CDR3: SARAGQNTDTQY
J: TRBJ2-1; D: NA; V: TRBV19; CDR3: ASSMHSRSGDEQF
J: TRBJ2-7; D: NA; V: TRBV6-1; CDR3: ASQQDPYEQY
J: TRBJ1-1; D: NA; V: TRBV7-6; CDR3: ASTRGTEAF
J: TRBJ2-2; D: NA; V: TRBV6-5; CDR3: ASSSVAGELF
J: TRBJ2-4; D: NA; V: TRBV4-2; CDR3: ASSQEGGTLAKNNQY
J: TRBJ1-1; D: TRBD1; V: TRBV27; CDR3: ASSSEQGRNTEAF
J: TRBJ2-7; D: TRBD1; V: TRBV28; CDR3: ASSRTGGWRDYDQY
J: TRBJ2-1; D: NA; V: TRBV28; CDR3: ASSLGTEEQF
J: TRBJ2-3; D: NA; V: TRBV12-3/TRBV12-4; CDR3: ASSGAYTQY
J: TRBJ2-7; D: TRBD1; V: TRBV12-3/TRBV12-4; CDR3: ASRLGQGVAYEQY
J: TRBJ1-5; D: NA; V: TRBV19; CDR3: ASSIAQRNQPQH
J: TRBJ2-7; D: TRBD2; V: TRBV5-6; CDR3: ASSREGYYEQY
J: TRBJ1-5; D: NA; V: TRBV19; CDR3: ASKDLGGYSNQPQH
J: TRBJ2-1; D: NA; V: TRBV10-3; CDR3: AIKDLSYNEQF
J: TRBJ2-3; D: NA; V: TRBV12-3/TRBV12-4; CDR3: ASSPSRAVPDTQY
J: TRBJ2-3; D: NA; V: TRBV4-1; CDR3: ASSQDPGALDTQY
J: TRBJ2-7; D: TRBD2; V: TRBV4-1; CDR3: ASSLGLESYEQY
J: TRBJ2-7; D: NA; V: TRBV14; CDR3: ASSQVDPWKQY
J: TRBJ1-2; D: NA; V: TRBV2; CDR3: ASSELRGNYGYT
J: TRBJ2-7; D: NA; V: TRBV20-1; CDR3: SAEGRRGLEQY
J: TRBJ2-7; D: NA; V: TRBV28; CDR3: ASSLSGQWFGQY
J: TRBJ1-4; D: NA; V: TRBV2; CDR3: ASKPRFMDEKLF
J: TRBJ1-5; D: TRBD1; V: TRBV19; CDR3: ASRDRVWSNQPQH
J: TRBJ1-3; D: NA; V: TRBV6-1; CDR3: ASSEAPPNSGNTIY
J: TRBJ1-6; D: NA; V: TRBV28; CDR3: ASSLIAAVYNSPLH
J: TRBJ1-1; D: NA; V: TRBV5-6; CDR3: ASSLSGPAF
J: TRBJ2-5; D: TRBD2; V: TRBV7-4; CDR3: ASSLGLGGSRETQY